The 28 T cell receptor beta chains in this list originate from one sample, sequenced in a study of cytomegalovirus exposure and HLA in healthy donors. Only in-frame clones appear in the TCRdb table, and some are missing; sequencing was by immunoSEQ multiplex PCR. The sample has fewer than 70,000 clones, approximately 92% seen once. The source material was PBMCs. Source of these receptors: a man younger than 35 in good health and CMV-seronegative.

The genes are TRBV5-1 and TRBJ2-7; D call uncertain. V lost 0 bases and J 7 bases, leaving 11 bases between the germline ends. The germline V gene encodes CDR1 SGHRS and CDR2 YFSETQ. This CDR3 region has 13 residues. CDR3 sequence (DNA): TGCGCCAGCAGCTTGGTGGGCCGTGGTGAGCAGTACTTC. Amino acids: CASSLVGRGEQYF.

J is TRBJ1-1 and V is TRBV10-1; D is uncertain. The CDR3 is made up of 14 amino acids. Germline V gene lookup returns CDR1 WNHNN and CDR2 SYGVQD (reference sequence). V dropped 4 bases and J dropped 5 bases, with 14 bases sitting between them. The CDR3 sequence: CASSASPGRTEAFF. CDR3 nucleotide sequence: TGCGCCAGCAGTGCATCTCCCGGGAGGACTGAAGCTTTCTTT.

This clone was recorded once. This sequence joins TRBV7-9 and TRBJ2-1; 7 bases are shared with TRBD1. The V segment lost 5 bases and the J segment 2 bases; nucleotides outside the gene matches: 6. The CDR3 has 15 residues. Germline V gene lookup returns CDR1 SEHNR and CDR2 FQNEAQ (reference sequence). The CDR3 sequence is CASSKGQFTYNEQFF. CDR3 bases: TGTGCCAGCAGCAAGGGACAGTTCACCTACAATGAGCAGTTCTTC.

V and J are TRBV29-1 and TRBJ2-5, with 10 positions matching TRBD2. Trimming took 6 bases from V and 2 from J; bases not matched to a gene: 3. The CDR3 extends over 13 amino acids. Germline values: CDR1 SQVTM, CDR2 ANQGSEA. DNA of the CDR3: TGCAGCGTCACTAGCGGGGATCAAGAGACCCAGTACTTC. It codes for CSVTSGDQETQYF.

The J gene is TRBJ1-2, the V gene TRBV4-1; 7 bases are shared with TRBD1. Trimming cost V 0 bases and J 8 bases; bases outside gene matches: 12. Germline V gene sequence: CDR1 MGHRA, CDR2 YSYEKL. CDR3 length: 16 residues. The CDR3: CASSQDHGGGARGYTF. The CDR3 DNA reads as TGCGCCAGCAGCCAAGATCACGGAGGGGGCGCCAGGGGCTACACCTTC.

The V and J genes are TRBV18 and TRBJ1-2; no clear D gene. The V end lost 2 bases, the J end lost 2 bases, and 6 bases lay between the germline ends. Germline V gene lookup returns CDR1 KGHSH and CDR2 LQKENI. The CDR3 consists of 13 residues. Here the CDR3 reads CASSPEANYGYTF. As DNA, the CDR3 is TGTGCCAGCTCACCAGAGGCAAACTATGGCTACACCTTC.

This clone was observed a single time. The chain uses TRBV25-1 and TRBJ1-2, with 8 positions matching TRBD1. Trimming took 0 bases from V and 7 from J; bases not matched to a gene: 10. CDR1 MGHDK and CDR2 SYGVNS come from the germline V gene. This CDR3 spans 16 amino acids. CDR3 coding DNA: TGTGCCAGCAGTGAATATTCGCCAGGGGGCGGGTCTGGCTACACCTTC. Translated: CASSEYSPGGGSGYTF.

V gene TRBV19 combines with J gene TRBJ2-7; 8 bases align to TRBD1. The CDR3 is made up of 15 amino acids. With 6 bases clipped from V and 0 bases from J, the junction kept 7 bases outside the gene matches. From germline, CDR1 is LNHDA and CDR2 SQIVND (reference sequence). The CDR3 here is CASRRWTGSSYEQYF. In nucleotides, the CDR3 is TGTGCCAGTAGGCGCTGGACAGGGAGCTCCTACGAGCAGTACTTC.

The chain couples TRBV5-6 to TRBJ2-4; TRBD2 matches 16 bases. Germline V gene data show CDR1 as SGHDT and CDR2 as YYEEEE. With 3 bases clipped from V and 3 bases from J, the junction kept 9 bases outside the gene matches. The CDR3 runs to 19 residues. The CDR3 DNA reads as TGTGCCAGCAGCTCCCCGGGACTAGCGGGAGGGCCGAGCAAAAACATTCAGTACTTC. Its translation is CASSSPGLAGGPSKNIQYF. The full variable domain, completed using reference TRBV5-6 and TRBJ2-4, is DAGVTQSPTHLIKTRGQQVTLRCSPKSGHDTVSWYQQALGQGPQFIFQYYEEEERQRGNFPDRFSGHQFPNYSSELNVNALLLGDSALYLCASSSPGLAGGPSKNIQYFGAGTRLSVL.

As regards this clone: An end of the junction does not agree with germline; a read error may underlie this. In DNA, the CDR3 is TGTGCTAGCAGTTTCGGACTGGGCGAGACCCAGTACTTC. Translation gives CASSFGLGETQYF. The chain couples TRBV7-7 to TRBJ2-5, with D perhaps TRBD2 (5 bases). From germline, CDR1 is SSHAT and CDR2 FNYEAQ (reference sequence). This CDR3 is 13 amino acids long.

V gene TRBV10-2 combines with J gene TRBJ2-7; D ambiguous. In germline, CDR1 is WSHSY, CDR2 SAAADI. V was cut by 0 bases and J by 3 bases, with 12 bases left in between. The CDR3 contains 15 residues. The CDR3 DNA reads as TGCGCCAGCAGTGAGTCGGCGTTAGCTATCTACGAGCAGTACTTC. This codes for CASSESALAIYEQYF.

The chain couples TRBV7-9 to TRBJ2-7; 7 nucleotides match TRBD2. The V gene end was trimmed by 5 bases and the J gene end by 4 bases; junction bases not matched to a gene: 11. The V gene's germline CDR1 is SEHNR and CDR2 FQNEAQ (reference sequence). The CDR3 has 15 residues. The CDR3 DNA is TGTGCCAGCAGCCGAAGTGGGGCGGGAGCTTACGAGCAGTACTTC. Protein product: CASSRSGAGAYEQYF.

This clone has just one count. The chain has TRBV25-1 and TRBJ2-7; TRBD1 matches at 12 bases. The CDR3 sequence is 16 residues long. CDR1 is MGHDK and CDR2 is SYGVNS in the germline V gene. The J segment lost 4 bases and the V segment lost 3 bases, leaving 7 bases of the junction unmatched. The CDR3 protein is CASSELGQGAGYEQYF. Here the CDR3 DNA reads TGTGCCAGCAGTGAGTTGGGACAGGGGGCAGGTTACGAGCAGTACTTC.

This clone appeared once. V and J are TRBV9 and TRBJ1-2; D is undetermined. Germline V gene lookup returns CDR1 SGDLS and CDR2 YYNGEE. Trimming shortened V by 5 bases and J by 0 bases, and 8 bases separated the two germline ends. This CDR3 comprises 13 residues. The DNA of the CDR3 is TGTGCCAGCAGTCAGCAGGCTAACTATGGCTACACCTTC. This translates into CASSQQANYGYTF.

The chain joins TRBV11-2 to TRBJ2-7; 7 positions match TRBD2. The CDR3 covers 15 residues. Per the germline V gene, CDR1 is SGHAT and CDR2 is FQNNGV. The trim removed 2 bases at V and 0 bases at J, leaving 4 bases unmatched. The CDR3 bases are TGTGCCAGCAGCTTATGGGGCGGGAGCTCCTACGAGCAGTACTTC. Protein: CASSLWGGSSYEQYF.

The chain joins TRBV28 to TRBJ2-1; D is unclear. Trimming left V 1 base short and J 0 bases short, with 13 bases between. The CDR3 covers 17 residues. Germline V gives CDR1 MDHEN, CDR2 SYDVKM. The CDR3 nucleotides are TGTGCCAGCAGTTTATACGTCTCTTGGAGCTCCTACAATGAGCAGTTCTTC. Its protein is CASSLYVSWSSYNEQFF. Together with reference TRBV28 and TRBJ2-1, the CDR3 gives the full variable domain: DVKVTQSSRYLVKRTGEKVFLECVQDMDHENMFWYRQDPGLGLRLIYFSYDVKMKEKGDIPEGYSVSREKKERFSLILESASTNQTSMYLCASSLYVSWSSYNEQFFGPGTRLTVL.

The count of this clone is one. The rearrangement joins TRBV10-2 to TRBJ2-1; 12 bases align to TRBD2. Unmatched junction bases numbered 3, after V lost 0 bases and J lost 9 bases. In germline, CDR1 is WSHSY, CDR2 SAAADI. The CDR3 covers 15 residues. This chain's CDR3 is CASSESPTSGSEQFF. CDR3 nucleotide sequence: TGCGCCAGCAGTGAGTCTCCGACTAGCGGGAGTGAGCAGTTCTTC.

CDR3 sequence: CASVVRETQYF. CDR3 sequence (DNA): TGTGCCAGCGTGGTACGGGAGACCCAGTACTTC. The V gene is TRBV2, the J gene TRBJ2-5; D gene unclear. Germline CDR1 is SNHLY and CDR2 is FYNNEI. The CDR3 runs 11 residues. With 8 bases removed from V and 5 bases from J, the gap between germline ends came to 9 bases.

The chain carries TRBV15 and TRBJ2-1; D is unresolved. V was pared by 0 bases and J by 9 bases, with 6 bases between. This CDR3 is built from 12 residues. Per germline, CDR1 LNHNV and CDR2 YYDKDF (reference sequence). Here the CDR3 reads CATSRDVAEQFF. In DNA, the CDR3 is TGTGCCACCAGCAGAGATGTGGCTGAGCAGTTCTTC. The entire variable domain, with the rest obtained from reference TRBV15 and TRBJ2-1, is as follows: DAMVIQNPRYQVTQFGKPVTLSCSQTLNHNVMYWYQQKSSQAPKLLFHYYDKDFNNEADTPDNFQSRRPNTSFCFLDIRSPGLGDTAMYLCATSRDVAEQFFGPGTRLTVL.

CDR3 DNA: TGTGCCAGTAGTACGACAGGGGGGGCCTACGAGCAGTACTTC. Amino acid sequence: CASSTTGGAYEQYF. This chain links TRBV19 with TRBJ2-7, with 9 bases aligning to TRBD1. CDR3 size: 14 residues. Germline V gene lookup returns CDR1 LNHDA and CDR2 SQIVND (reference sequence). The V and J ends lost 4 bases and 2 bases, in that order; junction bases with no gene match: 3.

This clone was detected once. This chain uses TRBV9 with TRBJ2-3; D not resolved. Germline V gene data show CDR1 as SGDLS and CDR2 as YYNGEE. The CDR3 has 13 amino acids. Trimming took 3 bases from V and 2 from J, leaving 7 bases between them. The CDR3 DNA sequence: TGTGCCAGCAGCGCCCCTAACACAGATACGCAGTATTTT. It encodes CASSAPNTDTQYF.

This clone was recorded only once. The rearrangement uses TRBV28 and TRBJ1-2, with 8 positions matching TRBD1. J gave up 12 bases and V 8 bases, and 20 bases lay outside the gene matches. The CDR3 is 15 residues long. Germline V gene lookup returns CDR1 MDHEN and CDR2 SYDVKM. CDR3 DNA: TGTGCCAGCGCTTCTGCCGGGACAGGTCGCTTTAACGACACCTTC. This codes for CASASAGTGRFNDTF.

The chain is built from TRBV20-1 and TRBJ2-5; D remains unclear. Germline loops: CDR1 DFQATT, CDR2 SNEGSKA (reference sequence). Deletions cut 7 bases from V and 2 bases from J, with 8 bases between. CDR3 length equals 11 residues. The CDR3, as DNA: TGCAGTGGGCGGTTTCAAGAGACCCAGTACTTC. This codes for CSGRFQETQYF.

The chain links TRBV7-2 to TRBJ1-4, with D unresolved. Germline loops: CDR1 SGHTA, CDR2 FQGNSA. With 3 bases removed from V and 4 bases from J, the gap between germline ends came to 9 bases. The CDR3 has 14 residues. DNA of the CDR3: TGTGCCAGCAGCTTTACGGGAGGTAATGAAAAACTGTTTTTT. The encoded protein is CASSFTGGNEKLFF.

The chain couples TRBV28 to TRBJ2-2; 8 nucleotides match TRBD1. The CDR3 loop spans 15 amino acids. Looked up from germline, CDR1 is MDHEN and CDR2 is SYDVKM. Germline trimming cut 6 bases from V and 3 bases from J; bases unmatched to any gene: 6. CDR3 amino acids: CASRSGQGDTGELFF. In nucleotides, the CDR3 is TGTGCCAGCAGGTCTGGACAGGGTGACACCGGGGAGCTGTTTTTT.

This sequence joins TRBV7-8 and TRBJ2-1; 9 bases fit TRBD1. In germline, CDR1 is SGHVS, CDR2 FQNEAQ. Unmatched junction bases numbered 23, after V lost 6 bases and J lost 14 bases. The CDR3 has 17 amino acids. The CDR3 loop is CASRPGAGTGRAVGKFF. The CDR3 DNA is TGTGCCAGCAGACCGGGGGCCGGGACAGGGAGAGCGGTCGGGAAGTTCTTC.

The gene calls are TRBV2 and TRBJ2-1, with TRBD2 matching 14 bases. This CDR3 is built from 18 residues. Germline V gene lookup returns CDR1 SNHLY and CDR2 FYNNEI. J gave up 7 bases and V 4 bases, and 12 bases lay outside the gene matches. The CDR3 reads CASSARLAGGERENEQFF. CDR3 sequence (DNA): TGTGCCAGCAGTGCCCGACTAGCGGGAGGGGAGAGGGAGAATGAGCAGTTCTTC.

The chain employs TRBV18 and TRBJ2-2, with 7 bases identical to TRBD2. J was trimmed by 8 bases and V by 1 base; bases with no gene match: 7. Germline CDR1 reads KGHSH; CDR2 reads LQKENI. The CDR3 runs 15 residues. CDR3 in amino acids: CASSPRLASKGELFF. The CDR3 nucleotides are TGTGCCAGCTCACCACGACTAGCCTCGAAAGGGGAGCTGTTTTTT.